The clone carrying this T cell receptor (beta chain) was observed a few times. Its antigen remains unidentified. These data are taken from a study of post-analysis software for immune sequencing data. Overall study: Included courses were relapsing-remitting and secondary progressive multiple sclerosis; progressive-relapsing multiple sclerosis was also included.

Carried by the TCR beta cDNA libraries were unique molecular identifiers. The T cell input of roughly 0.9 to 11 million gave about 470,000 cDNA molecules. TCRdb re-derived calls from the PCR reads in MiXCR, one entry per CDR3 protein. The sample includes fewer than 850,000 distinct CDR3 sequences, roughly 30% of them seen just once. General study results and limits: The study found significantly lower normalized Chao1 diversity in multiple sclerosis patients than in controls. With TRBV5-6, TRBV5-1 and TRBV20-1 included, 4 or 5 TRBV segments were more frequent in patients than in controls. Analysis by F measure revealed that same-batch samples clustered strongly together.

V lost 4 bases and J lost 5, with 19 bases in between. The V gene's germline CDR1 is LGHNA and CDR2 YNFKEQ. The CDR3 totals 16 residues. Sequencing was performed on blood. The source is a girl aged 10 to 17 with multiple sclerosis. The V call is TRBV4-2, the J call TRBJ2-3, with D perhaps TRBD1 or TRBD2 (6 bases each). DNA of the CDR3: TGTGCCAGCAGCCGAGACCCAGGGGAGGCTGGAGATACGCAGTATTTT. It encodes CASSRDPGEAGDTQYF.